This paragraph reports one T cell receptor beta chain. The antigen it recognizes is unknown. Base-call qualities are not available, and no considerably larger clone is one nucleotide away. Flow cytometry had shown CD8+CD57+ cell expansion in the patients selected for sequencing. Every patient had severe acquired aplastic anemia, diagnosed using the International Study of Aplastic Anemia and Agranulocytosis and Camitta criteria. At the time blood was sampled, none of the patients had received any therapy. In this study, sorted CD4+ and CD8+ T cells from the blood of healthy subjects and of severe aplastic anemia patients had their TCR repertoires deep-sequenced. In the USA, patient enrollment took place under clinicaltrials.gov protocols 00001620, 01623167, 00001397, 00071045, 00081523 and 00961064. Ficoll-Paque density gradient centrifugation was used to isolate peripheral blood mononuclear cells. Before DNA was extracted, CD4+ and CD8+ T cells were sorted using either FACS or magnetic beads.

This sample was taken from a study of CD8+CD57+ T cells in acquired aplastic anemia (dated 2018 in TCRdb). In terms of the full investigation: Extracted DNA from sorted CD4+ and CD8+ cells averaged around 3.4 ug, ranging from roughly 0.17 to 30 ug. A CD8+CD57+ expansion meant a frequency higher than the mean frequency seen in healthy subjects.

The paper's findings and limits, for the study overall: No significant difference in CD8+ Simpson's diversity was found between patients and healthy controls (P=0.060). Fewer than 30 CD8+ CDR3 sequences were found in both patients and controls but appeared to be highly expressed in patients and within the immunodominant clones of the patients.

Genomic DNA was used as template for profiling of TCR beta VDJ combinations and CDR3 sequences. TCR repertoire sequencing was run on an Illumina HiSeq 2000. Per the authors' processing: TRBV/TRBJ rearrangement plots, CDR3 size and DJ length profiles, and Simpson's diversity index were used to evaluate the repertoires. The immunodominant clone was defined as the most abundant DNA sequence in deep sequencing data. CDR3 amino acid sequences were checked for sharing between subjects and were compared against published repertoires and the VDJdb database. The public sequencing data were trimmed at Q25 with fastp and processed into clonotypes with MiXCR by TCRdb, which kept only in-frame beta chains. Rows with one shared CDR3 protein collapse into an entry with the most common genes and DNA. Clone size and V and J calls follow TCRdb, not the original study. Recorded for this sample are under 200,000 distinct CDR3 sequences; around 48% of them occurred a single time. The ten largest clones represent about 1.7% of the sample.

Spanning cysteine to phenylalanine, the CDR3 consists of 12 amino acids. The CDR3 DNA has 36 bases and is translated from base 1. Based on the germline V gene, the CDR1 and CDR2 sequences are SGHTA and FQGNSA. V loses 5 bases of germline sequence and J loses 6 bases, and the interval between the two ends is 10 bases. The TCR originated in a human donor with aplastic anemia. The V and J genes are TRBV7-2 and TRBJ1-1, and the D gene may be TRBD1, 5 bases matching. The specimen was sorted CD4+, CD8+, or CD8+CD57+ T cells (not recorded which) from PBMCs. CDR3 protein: CASSGDGPEAFF. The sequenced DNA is TGTGCCAGCAGCGGGGACGGACCTGAAGCTTTCTTT. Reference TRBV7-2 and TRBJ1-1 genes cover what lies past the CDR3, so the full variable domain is GAGVSQSPSNKVTEKGKDVELRCDPISGHTALYWYRQSLGQGLEFLIYFQGNSAPDKSGLPSDRFSAERTGGSVSTLTIQRTQQEDSAVYLCASSGDGPEAFFGQGTRLTVV.